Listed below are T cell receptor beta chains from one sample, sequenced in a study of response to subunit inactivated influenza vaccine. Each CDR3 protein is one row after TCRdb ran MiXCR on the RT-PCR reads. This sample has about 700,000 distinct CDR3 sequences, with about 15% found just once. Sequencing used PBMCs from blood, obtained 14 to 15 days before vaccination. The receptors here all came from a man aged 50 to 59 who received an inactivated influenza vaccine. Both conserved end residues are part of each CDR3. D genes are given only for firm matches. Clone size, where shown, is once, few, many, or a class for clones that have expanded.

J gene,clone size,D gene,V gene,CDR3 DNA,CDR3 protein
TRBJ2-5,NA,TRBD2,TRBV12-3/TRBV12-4,TGTGCCAGCAGGCTTAGCGGGGGGCAAGAGACCCAGTACTTC,CASRLSGGQETQYF
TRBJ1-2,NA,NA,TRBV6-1,TGTGCCAGCAGTGTGGAGACAGGCAACTATGGCTACACCTTC,CASSVETGNYGYTF
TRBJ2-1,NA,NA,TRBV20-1,TGCAGTGCTAGAGATCGCGCGGGACTCAGTAGGTTCTTC,CSARDRAGLSRFF
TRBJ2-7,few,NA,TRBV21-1,TGTGCCAGCAGCTCAAAGGGGCGGGGACAGGGTGCCTACGAGCAGTACTTC,CASSSKGRGQGAYEQYF
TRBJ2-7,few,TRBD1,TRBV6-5,TGTGCCAGCAGTTACTCGAGGACAGGGGCGGGGGAGCAGTACTTC,CASSYSRTGAGEQYF
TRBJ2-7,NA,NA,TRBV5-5,TGTGCCAGCAGCACCGCACCGCACTCCTACGAGCAGTACTTC,CASSTAPHSYEQYF
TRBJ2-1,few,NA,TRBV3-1,TGTGCCAGCAGCCGCAGAACTGGGACCGGAGTAGGACACGAGCAGTTCTTC,CASSRRTGTGVGHEQFF
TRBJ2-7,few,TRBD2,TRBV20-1,TGCAGTGCTAGTACTGGGTGGCTAGCGGGAACGAGGTTTGAGCAGTACTTC,CSASTGWLAGTRFEQYF
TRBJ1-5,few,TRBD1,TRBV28,TGTGCCAGCAGTTGGACAGGGGGGATTTTTCAGCCCCAGCATTTT,CASSWTGGIFQPQHF
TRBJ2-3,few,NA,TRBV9,TGTGCCAGCAGCCCAGAGGCTAGCGGCACAGATACGCAGTATTTT,CASSPEASGTDTQYF
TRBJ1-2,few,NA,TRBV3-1,TGTGCCAGCAGCCCCTCAGGGATAGGCTACACCTTC,CASSPSGIGYTF
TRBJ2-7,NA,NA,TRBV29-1,TGCAGCGTTGAAGGTCAGGGGAGCGAGCAGTACTTC,CSVEGQGSEQYF
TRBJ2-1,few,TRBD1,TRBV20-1,TGCAGTGCAAGACAGGGGTCGGTATACAATGAGCAGTTCTTC,CSARQGSVYNEQFF
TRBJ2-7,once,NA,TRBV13,TGTGCCACCGAAAACTCCGGGCGAGGGGCCTCTGGCGAGCAGTACTTC,CATENSGRGASGEQYF
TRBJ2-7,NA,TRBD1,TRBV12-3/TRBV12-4,TGTGCCAGCAGTTGGGACAGGACCGTCGAGCAGTACTTC,CASSWDRTVEQYF
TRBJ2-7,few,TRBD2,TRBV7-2,TGTGCCAGCAGCTTACCCTCGAGCGGGAGAATCCTATACGAGCAGTACTTC,CASSLPSSGRILYEQYF
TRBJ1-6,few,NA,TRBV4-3,TGCGCCAGCAGCCCCGACTCCCACTCGGGGGATTCACCCCTCCACTTT,CASSPDSHSGDSPLHF
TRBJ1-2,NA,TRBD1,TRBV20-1,TGCAGTGCCGACAGGGTTAGATCCTCTGGCTACACCTTC,CSADRVRSSGYTF
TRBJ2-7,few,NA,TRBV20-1,TGCAGTGCTAGCCCCCAGGGTAACTACGAGCAGTACTTC,CSASPQGNYEQYF
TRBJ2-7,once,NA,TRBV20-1,TGCTGCGGGGGACAAAGCCTTAGCTACGAGCAGTACTTC,CCGGQSLSYEQYF
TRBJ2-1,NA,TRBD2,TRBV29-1,TGCAGCGTTGACCCGACTAGCGGTACCCTAACCGTACTGAGCTCCTACAATGAGCAGTTCTTC,CSVDPTSGTLTVLSSYNEQFF
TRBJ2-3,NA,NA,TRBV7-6,TGTGCCAGCAGGATTGGGGTTGGCACAGATACGCAGTATTTT,CASRIGVGTDTQYF